This T cell receptor beta chain was sequenced in a study of glioma-infiltrating T cells. General study results and limits: Tissue-blood divergence was below expectation in non-neoplastic patients, above in gliomas. Only very few CDR3 sequences appeared in both tissue and blood.

Amplification of TCR alpha and beta CDR3 regions from RNA used iRepertoire nested multiplex PCR. For one-step reverse transcription and amplification, 100-400 ng of tissue mRNA or PBMC total RNA was used. TCRdb analysed the multiplex PCR reads with MiXCR anew, one entry per CDR3 protein. The table includes around 99,000 distinct CDR3 sequences, under 30% detected once. This clonotype was seen only a few times. Its target is not known. The CDR3 is 13 amino acids. The V gene's germline CDR1 is SGDLS and CDR2 YYNGEE. V was trimmed by 4 bases and J by 6 bases, leaving 11 bases between them. The sequenced sample was glioma tissue, nonneoplastic brain tissue, or PBMCs (not recorded which). The clonotype originates from a human donor with low-grade glioma or glioblastoma, undergoing nonglioma brain surgery, or in good health (not recorded which). The chain employs TRBV9 and TRBJ2-1; D ambiguous. The CDR3 sequence: CASSPQTLNEQFF. In DNA form, the CDR3 reads TGTGCCAGCAGCCCTCAGACCCTCAATGAGCAGTTCTTC.